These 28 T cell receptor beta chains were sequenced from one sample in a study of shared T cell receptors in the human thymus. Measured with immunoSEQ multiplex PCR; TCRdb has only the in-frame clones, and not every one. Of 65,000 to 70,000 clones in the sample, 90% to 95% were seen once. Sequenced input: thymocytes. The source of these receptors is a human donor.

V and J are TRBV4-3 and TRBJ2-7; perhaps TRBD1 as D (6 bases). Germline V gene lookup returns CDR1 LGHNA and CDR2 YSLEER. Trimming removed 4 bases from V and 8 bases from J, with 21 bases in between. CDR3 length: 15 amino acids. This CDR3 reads CASSPYYSGRGKQYF. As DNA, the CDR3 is TGCGCCAGCAGCCCGTATTATTCTGGCAGGGGAAAGCAGTACTTC.

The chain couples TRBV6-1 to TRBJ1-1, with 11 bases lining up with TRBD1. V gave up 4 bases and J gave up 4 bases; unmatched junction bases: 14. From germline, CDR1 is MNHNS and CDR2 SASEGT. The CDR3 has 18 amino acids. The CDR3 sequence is CASSGRKGQGVLGTEAFF. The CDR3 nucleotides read TGTGCCAGCAGTGGAAGAAAGGGACAGGGGGTTTTGGGCACTGAAGCTTTCTTT.

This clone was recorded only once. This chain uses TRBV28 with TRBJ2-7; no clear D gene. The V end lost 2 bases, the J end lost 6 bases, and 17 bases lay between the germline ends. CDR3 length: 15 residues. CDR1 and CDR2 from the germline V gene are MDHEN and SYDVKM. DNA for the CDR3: TGTGCCAGCAGTTTACTAGACCTTTCAGGAGCCGAGCAGTACTTC. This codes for CASSLLDLSGAEQYF.

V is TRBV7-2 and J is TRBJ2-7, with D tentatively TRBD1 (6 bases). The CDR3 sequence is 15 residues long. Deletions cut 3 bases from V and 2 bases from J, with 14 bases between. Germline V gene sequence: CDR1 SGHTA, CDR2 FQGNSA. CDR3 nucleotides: TGTGCCAGCAGCTTGATGACCGGGACAACCTACGAGCAGTACTTC. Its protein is CASSLMTGTTYEQYF.

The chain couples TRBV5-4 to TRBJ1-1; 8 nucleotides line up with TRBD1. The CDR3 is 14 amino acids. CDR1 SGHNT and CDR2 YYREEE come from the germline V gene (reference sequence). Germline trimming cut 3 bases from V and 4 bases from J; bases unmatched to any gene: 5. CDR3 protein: CASSSGQGFTEAFF. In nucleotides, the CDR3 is TGTGCCAGCAGCTCCGGACAGGGCTTCACTGAAGCTTTCTTT.

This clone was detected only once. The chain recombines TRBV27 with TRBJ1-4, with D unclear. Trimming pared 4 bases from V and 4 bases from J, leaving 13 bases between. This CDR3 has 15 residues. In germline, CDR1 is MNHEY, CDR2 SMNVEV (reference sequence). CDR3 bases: TGTGCCAGCAGTTACGGGCAGCAGCTTAATGAAAAACTGTTTTTT. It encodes CASSYGQQLNEKLFF.

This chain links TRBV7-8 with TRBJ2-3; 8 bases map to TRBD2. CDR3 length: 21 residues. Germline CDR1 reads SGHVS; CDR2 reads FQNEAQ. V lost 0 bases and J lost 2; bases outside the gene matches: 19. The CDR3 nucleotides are TGTGCCAGCAGCTTAGCGCTTAAGACTAGCGCCGGCCCCTTATTCACAGATACGCAGTATTTT. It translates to CASSLALKTSAGPLFTDTQYF.

CDR3 sequence: CASSQRITGYGYTF. The DNA for the CDR3 is TGTGCCAGCAGCCAGAGAATCACAGGCTATGGCTACACCTTC. The rearrangement links TRBV14 to TRBJ1-2; D may be TRBD1 (5 bases). This CDR3 region has 14 residues. V was cut by 3 bases and J by 4 bases, with 12 bases left in between. Germline V gene data show CDR1 as SGHDN and CDR2 as FVKESK. The variable domain in full, with the rest retrieved from reference TRBV14 and TRBJ1-2, is EAGVTQFPSHSVIEKGQTVTLRCDPISGHDNLYWYRRVMGKEIKFLLHFVKESKQDESGMPNNRFLAERTGGTYSTLKVQPAELEDSGVYFCASSQRITGYGYTFGSGTRLTVV.

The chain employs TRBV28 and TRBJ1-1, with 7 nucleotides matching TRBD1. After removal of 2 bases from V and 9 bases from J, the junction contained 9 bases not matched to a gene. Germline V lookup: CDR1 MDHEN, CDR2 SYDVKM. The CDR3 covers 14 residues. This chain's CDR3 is CASSLTSRGRKAFF. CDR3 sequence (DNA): TGTGCCAGCAGTTTAACCAGCAGGGGGAGAAAAGCTTTCTTT.

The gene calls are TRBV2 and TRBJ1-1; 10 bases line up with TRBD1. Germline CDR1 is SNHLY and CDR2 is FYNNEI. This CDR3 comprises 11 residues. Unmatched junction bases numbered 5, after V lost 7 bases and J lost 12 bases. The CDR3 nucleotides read TGTGCCAGCACTAGACAGGGGGCGTCTTTCTTT. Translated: CASTRQGASFF.

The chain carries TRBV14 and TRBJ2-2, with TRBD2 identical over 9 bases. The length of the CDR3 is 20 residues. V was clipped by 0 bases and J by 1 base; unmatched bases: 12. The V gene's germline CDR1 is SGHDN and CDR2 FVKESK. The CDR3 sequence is CASSQEGPLAGGMNTGELFF. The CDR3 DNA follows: TGTGCCAGCAGCCAAGAGGGCCCCCTGGCGGGGGGGATGAACACCGGGGAGCTGTTTTTT. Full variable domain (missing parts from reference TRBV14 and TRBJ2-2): EAGVTQFPSHSVIEKGQTVTLRCDPISGHDNLYWYRRVMGKEIKFLLHFVKESKQDESGMPNNRFLAERTGGTYSTLKVQPAELEDSGVYFCASSQEGPLAGGMNTGELFFGEGSRLTVL.

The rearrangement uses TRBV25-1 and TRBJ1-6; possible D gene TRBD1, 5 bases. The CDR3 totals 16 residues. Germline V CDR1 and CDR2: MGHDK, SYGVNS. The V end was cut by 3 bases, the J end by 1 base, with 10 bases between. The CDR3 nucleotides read TGTGCCAGCAGTGATGGGGGATTGTCCTATAATTCACCCCTCCACTTT. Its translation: CASSDGGLSYNSPLHF.

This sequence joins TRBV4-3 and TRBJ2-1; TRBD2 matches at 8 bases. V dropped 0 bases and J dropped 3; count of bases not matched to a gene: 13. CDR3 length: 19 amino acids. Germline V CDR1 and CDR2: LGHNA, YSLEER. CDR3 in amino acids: CASSQEGRARGGCYNEQFF. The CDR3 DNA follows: TGCGCCAGCAGCCAAGAAGGAAGAGCCCGGGGGGGCTGCTACAATGAGCAGTTCTTC.

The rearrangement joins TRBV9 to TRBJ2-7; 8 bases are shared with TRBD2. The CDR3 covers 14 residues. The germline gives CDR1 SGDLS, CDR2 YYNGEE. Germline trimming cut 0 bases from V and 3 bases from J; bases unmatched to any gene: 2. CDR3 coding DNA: TGTGCCAGCAGCGTAGCCGGGACTAGCTACGAGCAGTACTTC. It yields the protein CASSVAGTSYEQYF.

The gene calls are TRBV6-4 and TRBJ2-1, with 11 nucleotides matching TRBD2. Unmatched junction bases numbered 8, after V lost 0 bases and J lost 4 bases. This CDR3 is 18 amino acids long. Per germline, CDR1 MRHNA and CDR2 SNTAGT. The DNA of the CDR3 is TGTGCCAGCAGTGACTCGACCCCCATAGCGGGGGGGTACAATGAGCAGTTCTTC. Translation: CASSDSTPIAGGYNEQFF.

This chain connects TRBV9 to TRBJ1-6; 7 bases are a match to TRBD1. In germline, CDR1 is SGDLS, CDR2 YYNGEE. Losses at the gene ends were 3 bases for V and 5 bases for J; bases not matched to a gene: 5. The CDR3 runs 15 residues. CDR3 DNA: TGTGCCAGCAGCGCTGGACAGGCCCATAATTCACCCCTCCACTTT. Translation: CASSAGQAHNSPLHF. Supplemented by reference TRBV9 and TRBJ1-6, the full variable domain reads DSGVTQTPKHLITATGQRVTLRCSPRSGDLSVYWYQQSLDQGLQFLIQYYNGEERAKGNILERFSAQQFPDLHSELNLSSLELGDSALYFCASSAGQAHNSPLHFGNGTRLTVT.

The CDR3 region is CASTLLDRRGPSYNSPLHF. In nucleotides, the CDR3 is TGTGCCAGCACCTTACTGGATCGCAGGGGGCCCTCCTATAATTCACCCCTCCACTTT. The J gene is TRBJ1-6, the V gene TRBV5-4; the match to TRBD1 covers 8 bases. Germline lookup yields CDR1 SGHNT and CDR2 YYREEE (reference sequence). The CDR3 contains 19 residues. Trimming cost V 6 bases and J 0 bases; bases outside gene matches: 14.

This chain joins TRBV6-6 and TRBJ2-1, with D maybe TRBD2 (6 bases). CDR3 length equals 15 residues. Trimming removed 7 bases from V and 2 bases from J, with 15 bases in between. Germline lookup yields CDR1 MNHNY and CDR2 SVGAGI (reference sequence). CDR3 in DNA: TGTGCCAGCACCAAAAATGGGGGGACCTACAATGAGCAGTTCTTC. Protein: CASTKNGGTYNEQFF.

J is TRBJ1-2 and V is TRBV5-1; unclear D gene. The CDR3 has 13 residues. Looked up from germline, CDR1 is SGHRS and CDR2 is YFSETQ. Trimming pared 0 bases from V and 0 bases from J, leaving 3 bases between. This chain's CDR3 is CASSLGANYGYTF. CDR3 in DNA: TGCGCCAGCAGCTTGGGAGCTAACTATGGCTACACCTTC. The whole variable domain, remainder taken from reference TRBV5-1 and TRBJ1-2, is KAGVTQTPRYLIKTRGQQVTLSCSPISGHRSVSWYQQTPGQGLQFLFEYFSETQRNKGNFPGRFSGRQFSNSRSEMNVSTLELGDSALYLCASSLGANYGYTFGSGTRLTVV.

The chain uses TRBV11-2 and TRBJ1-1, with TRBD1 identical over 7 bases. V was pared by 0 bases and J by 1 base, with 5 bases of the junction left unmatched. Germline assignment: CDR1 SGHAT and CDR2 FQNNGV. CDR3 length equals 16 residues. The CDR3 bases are TGTGCCAGCAGCTTAGAGGGGACAGCGGAGAACACTGAAGCTTTCTTT. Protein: CASSLEGTAENTEAFF.

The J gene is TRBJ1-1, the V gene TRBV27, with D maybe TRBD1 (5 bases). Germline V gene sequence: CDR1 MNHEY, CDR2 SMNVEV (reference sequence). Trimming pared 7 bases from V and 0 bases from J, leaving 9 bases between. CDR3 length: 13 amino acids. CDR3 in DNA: TGTGCCAGCAAGGACATCTTGAACACTGAAGCTTTCTTT. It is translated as CASKDILNTEAFF.

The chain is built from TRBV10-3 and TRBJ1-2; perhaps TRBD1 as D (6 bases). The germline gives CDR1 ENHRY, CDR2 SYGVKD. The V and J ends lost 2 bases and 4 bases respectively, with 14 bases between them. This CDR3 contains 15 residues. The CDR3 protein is CAISEDGGGIYGYTF. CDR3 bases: TGTGCCATCAGTGAGGACGGGGGCGGAATCTATGGCTACACCTTC.

The CDR3 protein is CASSIDDRAGKNIQYF. In DNA form, the CDR3 reads TGTGCCAGTAGTATAGATGACAGGGCCGGCAAAAACATTCAGTACTTC. The V call is TRBV19, the J call TRBJ2-4; TRBD1 matches 7 bases. V lost 0 bases to trimming and J lost 3 bases; unmatched junction nucleotides: 5. CDR3 length: 16 residues. The germline V gene encodes CDR1 LNHDA and CDR2 SQIVND (reference sequence).

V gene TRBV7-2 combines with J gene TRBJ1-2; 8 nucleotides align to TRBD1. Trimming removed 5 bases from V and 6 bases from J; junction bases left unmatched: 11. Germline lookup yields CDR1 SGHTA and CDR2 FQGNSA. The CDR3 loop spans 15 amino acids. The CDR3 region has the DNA TGTGCCAGCAGCGCCCCAGGGGGCGCCCGTCATGGCTACACCTTC. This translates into CASSAPGGARHGYTF.

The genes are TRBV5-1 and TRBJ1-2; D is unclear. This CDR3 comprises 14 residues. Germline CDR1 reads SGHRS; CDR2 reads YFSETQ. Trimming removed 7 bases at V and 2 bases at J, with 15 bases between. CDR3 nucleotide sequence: TGCGCCAGCGAAGCTTGGACGAGGAACTATGGCTACACCTTC. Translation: CASEAWTRNYGYTF.

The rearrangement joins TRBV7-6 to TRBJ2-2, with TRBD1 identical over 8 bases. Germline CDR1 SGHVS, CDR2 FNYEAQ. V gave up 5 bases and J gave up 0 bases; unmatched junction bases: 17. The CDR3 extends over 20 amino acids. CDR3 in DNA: TGTGCCAGCAGCGACCGAGCTAGGGACAGGTTGAGGGCGAACACCGGGGAGCTGTTTTTT. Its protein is CASSDRARDRLRANTGELFF.

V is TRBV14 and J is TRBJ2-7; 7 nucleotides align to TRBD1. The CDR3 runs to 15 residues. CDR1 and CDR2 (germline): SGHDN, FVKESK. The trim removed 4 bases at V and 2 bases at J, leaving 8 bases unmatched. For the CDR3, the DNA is TGTGCCAGCAGCCGCCTCACAGGGGACCCCTACGAGCAGTACTTC. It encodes CASSRLTGDPYEQYF. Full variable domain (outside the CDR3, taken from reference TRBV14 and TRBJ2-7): EAGVTQFPSHSVIEKGQTVTLRCDPISGHDNLYWYRRVMGKEIKFLLHFVKESKQDESGMPNNRFLAERTGGTYSTLKVQPAELEDSGVYFCASSRLTGDPYEQYFGPGTRLTVT.

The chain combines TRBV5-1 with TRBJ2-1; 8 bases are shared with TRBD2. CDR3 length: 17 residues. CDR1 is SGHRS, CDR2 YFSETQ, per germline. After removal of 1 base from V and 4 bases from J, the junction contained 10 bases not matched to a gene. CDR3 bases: TGCGCCAGCAGCTTGTGGCGGGGGGCCTTACCATACAATGAGCAGTTCTTC. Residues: CASSLWRGALPYNEQFF.